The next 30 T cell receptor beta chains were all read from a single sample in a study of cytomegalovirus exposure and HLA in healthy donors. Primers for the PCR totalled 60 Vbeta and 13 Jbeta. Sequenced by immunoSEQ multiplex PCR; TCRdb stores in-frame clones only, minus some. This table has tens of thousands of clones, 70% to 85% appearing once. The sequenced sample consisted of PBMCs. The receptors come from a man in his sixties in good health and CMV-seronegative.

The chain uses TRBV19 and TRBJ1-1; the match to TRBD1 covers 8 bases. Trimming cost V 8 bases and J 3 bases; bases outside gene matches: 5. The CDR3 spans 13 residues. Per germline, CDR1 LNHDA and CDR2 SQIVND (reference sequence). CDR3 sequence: CASGRGRDTEAFF. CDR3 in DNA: TGTGCCAGTGGCAGGGGGCGAGACACTGAAGCTTTCTTT.

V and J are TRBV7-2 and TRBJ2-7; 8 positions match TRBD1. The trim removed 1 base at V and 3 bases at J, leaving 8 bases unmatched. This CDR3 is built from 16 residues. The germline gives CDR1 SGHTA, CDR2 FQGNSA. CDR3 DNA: TGTGCCAGCAGCTTAGAGAGGACAGGGACTCACTACGAGCAGTACTTC. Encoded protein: CASSLERTGTHYEQYF.

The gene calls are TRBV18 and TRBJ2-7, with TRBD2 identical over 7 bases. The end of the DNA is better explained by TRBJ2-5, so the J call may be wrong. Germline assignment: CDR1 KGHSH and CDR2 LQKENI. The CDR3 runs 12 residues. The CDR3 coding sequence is TGTGCCAGCTCACCGCGGGGGGAGACCCAGTACTTC. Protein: CASSPRGETQYF.

DNA of the CDR3: TGTGCCAGCAGTGTTACGGGAGCTAACTATGGCTACACCTTC. This encodes CASSVTGANYGYTF. The V gene is TRBV6-1, the J gene TRBJ1-2; D is unclear. CDR1 and CDR2 from the germline V gene are MNHNS and SASEGT. V dropped 4 bases and J dropped 0 bases, with 9 bases sitting between them. The CDR3 extends over 14 amino acids.

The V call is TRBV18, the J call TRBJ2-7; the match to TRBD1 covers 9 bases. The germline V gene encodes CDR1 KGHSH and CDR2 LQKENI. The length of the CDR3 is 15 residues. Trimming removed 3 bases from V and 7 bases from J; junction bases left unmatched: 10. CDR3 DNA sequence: TGTGCCAGCTCACCCGACGAACAGGGGGCGGGGGAGCAGTACTTC. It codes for CASSPDEQGAGEQYF.

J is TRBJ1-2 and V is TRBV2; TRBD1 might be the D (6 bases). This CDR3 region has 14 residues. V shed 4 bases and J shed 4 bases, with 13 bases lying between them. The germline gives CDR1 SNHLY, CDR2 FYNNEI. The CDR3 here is CASSAGGRVYGYTF. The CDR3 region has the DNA TGTGCCAGCAGTGCGGGGGGGCGCGTCTATGGCTACACCTTC. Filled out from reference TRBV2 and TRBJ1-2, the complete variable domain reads EPEVTQTPSHQVTQMGQEVILRCVPISNHLYFYWYRQILGQKVEFLVSFYNNEISEKSEIFDDQFSVERPDGSNFTLKIRSTKLEDSAMYFCASSAGGRVYGYTFGSGTRLTVV.

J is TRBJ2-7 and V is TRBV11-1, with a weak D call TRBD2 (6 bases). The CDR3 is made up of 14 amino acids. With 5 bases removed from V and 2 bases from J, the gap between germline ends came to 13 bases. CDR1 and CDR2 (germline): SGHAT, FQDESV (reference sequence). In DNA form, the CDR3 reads TGTGCCAGCAGCCCCGAGCGGGTTCCCTACGAGCAGTACTTC. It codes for CASSPERVPYEQYF.

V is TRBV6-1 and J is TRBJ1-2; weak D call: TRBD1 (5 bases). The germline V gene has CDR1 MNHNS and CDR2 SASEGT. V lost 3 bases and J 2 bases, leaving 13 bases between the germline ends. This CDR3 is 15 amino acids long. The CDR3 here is CASSEGEGLNYGYTF. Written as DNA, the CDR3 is TGTGCCAGCAGTGAGGGGGAGGGCCTGAACTATGGCTACACCTTC.

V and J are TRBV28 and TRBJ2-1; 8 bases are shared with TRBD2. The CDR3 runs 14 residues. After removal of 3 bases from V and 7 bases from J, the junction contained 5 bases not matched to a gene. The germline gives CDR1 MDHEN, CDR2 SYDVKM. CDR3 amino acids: CASSFQRERNEQFF. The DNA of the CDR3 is TGTGCCAGCAGTTTCCAGCGGGAGAGGAATGAGCAGTTCTTC.

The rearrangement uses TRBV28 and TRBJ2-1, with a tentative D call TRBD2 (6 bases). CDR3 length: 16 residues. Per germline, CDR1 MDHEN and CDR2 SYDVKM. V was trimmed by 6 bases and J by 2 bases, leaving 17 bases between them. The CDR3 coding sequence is TGTGCCAGCAGCCGGCGGAAGGCGGGGACCTACAATGAGCAGTTCTTC. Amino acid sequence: CASSRRKAGTYNEQFF. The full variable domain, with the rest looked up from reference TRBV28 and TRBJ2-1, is DVKVTQSSRYLVKRTGEKVFLECVQDMDHENMFWYRQDPGLGLRLIYFSYDVKMKEKGDIPEGYSVSREKKERFSLILESASTNQTSMYLCASSRRKAGTYNEQFFGPGTRLTVL.

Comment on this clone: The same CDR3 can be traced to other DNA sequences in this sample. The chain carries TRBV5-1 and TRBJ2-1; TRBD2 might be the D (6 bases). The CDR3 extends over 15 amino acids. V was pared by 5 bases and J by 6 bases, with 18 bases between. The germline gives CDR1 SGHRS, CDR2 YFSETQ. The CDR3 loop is CASSSVGGVSNEQFF. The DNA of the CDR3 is TGCGCCAGCAGTTCAGTCGGGGGAGTCTCCAATGAGCAGTTCTTC.

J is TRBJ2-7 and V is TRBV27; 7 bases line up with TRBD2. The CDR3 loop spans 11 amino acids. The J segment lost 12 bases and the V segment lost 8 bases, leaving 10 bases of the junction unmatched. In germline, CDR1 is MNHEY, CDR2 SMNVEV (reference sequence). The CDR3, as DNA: TGTGCCAGCGCCGGGACTAAAGTTTGGTACTTC. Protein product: CASAGTKVWYF.

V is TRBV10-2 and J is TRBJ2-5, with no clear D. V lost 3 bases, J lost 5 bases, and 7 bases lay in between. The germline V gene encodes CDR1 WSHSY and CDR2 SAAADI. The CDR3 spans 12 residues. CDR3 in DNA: TGCGCCAGCAGTGAATCACTGGAGACCCAGTACTTC. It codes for CASSESLETQYF.

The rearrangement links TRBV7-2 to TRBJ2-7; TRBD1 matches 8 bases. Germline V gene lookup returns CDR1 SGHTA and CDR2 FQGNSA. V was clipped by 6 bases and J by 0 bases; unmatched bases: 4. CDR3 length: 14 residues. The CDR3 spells CASSSGTGSYEQYF. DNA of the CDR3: TGTGCCAGCAGTTCCGGGACAGGCTCCTACGAGCAGTACTTC.

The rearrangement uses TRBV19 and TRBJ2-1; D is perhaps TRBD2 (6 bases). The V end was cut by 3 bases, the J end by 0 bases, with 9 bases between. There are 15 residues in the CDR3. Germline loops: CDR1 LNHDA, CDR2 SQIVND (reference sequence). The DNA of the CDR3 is TGTGCCAGTAGTATGGGACTGTCCTCCTACAATGAGCAGTTCTTC. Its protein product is CASSMGLSSYNEQFF.

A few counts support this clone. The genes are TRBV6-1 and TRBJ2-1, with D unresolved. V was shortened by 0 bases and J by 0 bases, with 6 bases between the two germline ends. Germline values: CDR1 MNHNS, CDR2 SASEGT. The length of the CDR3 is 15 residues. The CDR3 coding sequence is TGTGCCAGCAGTGAAGCTCCCCGCTCCTACAATGAGCAGTTCTTC. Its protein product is CASSEAPRSYNEQFF.

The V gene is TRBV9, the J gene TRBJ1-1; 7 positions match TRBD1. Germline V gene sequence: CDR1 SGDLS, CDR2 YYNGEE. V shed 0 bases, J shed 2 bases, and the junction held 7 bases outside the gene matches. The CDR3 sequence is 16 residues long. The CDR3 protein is CASSVEGAWGNTEAFF. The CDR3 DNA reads TGTGCCAGCAGCGTAGAGGGGGCGTGGGGAAACACTGAAGCTTTCTTT.

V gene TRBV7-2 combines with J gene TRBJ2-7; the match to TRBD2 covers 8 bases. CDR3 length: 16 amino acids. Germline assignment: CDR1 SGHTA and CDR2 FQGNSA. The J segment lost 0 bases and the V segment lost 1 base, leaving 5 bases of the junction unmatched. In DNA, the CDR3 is TGTGCCAGCAGCTTAGATGCGCGGGGGGCCTCCTACGAGCAGTACTTC. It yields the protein CASSLDARGASYEQYF.

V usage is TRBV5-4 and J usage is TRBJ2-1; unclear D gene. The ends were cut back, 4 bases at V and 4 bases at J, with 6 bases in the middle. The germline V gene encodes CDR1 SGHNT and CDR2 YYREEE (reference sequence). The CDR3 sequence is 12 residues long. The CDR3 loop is CASSTQYNEQFF. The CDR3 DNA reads TGTGCCAGCAGCACCCAGTACAATGAGCAGTTCTTC.

The CDR3 DNA sequence: TGTGCCAGCAGCTCGACTAGTCCCTACGAGCAGTACTTC. This translates into CASSSTSPYEQYF. The rearrangement uses TRBV5-4 and TRBJ2-7; D might be TRBD2 (6 bases). V gave up 3 bases and J gave up 2 bases, with 9 bases separating them. The germline CDR1 and CDR2 sequences are SGHNT and YYREEE (reference sequence). The CDR3 loop spans 13 amino acids.

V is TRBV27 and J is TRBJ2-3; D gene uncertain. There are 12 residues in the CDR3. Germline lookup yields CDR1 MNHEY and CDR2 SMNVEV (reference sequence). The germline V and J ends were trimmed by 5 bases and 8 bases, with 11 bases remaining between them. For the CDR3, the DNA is TGTGCCAGCAGTCAAGTCAGTGGTACGCAGTATTTT. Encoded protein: CASSQVSGTQYF.

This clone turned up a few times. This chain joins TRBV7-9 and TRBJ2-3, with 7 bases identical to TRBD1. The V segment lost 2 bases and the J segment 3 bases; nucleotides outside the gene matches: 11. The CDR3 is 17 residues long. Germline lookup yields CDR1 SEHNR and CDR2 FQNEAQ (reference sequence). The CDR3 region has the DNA TGTGCCAGCAGCTTAATTTCCCGCCAGGGGGTAACAGATACGCAGTATTTT. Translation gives CASSLISRQGVTDTQYF.

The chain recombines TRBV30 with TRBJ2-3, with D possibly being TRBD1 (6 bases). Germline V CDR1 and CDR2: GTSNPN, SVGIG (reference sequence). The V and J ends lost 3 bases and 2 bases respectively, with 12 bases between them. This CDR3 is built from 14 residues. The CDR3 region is CAWSPGQITDTQYF. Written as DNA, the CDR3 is TGTGCCTGGAGCCCCGGACAGATCACAGATACGCAGTATTTT. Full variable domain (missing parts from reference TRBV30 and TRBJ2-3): SQTIHQWPATLVQPVGSPLSLECTVEGTSNPNLYWYRQAAGRGLQLLFYSVGIGQISSEVPQNLSASRPQDRQFILSSKKLLLSDSGFYLCAWSPGQITDTQYFGPGTRLTVL.

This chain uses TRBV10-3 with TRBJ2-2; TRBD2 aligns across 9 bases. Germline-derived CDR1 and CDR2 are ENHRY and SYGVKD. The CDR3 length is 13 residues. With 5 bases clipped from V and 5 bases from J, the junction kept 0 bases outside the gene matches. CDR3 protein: CAISLAGTGELFF. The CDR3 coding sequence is TGTGCCATCAGTCTAGCGGGGACCGGGGAGCTGTTTTTT.

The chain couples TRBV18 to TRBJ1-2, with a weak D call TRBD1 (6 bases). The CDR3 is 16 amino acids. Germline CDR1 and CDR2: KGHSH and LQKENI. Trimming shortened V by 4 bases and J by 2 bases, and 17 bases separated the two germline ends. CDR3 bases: TGTGCCAGCTCACAAGATTCCGGGACAAACAACTATGGCTACACCTTC. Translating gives CASSQDSGTNNYGYTF.

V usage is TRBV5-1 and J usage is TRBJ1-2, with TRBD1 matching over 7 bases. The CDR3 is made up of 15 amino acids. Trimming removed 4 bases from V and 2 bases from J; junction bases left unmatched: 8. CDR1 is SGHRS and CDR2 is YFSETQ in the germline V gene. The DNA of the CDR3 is TGCGCCAGCAGCAGAGACAGGGTCCGGAACTATGGCTACACCTTC. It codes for CASSRDRVRNYGYTF.

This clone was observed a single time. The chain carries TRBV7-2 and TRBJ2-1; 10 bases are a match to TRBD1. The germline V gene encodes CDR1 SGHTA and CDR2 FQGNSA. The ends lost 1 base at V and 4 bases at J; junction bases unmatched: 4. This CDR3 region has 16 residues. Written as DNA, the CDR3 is TGTGCCAGCAGCTTAGGTGGGGACAGGGGATACAATGAGCAGTTCTTC. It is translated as CASSLGGDRGYNEQFF.

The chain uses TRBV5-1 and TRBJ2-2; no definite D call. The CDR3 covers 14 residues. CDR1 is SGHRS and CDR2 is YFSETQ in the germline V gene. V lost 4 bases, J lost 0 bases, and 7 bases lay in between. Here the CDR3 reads CASSELSNTGELFF. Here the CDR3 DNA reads TGCGCCAGCAGCGAACTGTCGAACACCGGGGAGCTGTTTTTT.

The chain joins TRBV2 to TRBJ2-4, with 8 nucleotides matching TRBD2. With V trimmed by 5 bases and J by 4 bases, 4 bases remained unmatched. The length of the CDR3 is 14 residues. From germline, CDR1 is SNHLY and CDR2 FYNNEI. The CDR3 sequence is CASSPAGEKNIQYF. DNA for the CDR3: TGTGCCAGCAGTCCAGCGGGGGAGAAAAACATTCAGTACTTC.

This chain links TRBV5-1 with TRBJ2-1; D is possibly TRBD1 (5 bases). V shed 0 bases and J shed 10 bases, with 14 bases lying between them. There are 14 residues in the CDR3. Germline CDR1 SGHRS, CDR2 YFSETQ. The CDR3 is CASSLEQVPREQFF. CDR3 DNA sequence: TGCGCCAGCAGCTTGGAACAGGTCCCCAGGGAGCAGTTCTTC.